The source of this T cell receptor (beta chain) is a study of T cells in Graves' hyperthyroidism and ophthalmopathy. This clonotype was seen at least ten times. The CDR3 extends over 15 amino acids. V was clipped by 5 bases and J by 3 bases; unmatched bases: 5. The V gene's germline CDR1 is MNHEY and CDR2 SMNVEV (reference sequence). RNA transcripts served as the template for amplifying TCR beta CDR3 regions. The primer set for the first-round RT-PCR of the TCR CDR3 was HTBI. One entry per CDR3 protein, called by TCRdb with MiXCR from the multiplex PCR reads. The sample holds a few hundred thousand distinct CDR3 sequences; around 14% are singletons and the top ten take under 7.5%.

Sequencing was performed on blood. The chain links TRBV27 to TRBJ1-5, with 9 bases identical to TRBD1. This receptor was identified in a woman in her twenties or thirties with Graves' hyperthyroidism. CDR3 nucleotide sequence: TGTGCCAGCAGTCCCCGGGACAGGGTCAATCAGCCCCAGCATTTT. The encoded protein is CASSPRDRVNQPQHF.